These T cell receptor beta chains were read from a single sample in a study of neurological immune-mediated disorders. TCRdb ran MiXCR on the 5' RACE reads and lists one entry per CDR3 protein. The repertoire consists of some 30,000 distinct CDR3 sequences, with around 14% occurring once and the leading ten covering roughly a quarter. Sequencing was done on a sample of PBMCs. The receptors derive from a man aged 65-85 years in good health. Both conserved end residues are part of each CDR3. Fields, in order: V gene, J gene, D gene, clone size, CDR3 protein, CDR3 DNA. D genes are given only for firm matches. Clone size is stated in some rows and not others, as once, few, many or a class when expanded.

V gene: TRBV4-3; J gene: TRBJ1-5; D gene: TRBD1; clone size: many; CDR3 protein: CASSPETGSGDQPQHF; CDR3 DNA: TGCGCCAGCAGCCCGGAGACAGGGTCGGGGGATCAGCCCCAGCATTTT
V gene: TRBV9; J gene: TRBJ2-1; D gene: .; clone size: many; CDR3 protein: CASSVRQGIYNEQFF; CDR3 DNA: TGTGCCAGCAGCGTAAGGCAGGGGATTTACAATGAGCAGTTCTTC
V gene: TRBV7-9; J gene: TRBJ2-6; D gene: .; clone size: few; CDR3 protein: CASSLIAASSGANVLTF; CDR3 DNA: TGTGCCAGCAGCTTAATCGCCGCCAGCTCTGGGGCCAACGTCCTGACTTTC
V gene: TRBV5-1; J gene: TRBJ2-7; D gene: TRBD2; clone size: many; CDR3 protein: CASSGTGGTYEQYF; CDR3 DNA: TGCGCCAGCAGCGGCACGGGGGGTACCTACGAGCAGTACTTC
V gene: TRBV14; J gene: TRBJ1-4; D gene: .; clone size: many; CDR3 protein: CASSPGTVPEKLFF; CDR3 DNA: TGTGCCAGCAGCCCCGGGACGGTCCCCGAAAAACTGTTTTTT
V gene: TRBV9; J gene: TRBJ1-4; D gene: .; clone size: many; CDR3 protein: CASSVEEDPLFF; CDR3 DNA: TGTGCCAGCAGCGTAGAAGAGGACCCACTGTTTTTT
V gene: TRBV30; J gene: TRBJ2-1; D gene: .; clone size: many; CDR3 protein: CAWSLHNEQFF; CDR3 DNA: TGTGCCTGGAGTTTACACAATGAGCAGTTCTTC
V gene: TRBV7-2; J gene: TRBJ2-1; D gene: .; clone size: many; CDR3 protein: CASSAETGSNEQFF; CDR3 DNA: TGTGCCAGCAGCGCAGAGACAGGTTCGAATGAGCAGTTCTTC
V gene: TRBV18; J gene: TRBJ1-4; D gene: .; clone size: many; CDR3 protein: CASSPPISVQGNEKLFF; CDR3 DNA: TGTGCCAGCTCACCACCGATATCGGTCCAGGGGAACGAAAAACTGTTTTTT
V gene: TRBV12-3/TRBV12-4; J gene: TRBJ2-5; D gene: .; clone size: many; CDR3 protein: CASRWGGAETQYF; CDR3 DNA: TGTGCCAGCCGATGGGGGGGGGCAGAGACCCAGTACTTC
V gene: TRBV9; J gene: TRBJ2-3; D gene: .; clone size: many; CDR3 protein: CASSGQVRTDTQYF; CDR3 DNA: TGTGCCAGCAGCGGACAGGTTCGCACAGATACGCAGTATTTT
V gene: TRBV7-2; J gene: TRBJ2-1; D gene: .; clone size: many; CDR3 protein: CASSSGTNSYNEQFF; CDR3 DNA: TGTGCCAGCAGCTCCGGGACAAACTCCTACAATGAGCAGTTCTTC
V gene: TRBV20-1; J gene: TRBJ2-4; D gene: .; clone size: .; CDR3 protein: CSARDRLAKNIQYF; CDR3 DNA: TGCAGTGCTAGAGATCGGCTAGCCAAAAACATTCAGTACTTC
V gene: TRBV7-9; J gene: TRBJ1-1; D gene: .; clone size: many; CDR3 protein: CASSLGTTEAFF; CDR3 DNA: TGTGCCAGCAGCTTAGGGACCACTGAAGCTTTCTTT
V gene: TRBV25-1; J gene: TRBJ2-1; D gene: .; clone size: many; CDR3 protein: CASSVKQVVYNEQFF; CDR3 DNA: TGTGCCAGCAGTGTAAAACAGGTAGTTTACAATGAGCAGTTCTTC
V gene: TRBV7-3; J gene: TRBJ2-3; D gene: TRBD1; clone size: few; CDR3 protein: CASSPSIRGRGDTQYF; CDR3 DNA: TGTGCCAGCAGTCCCTCGATCAGGGGGCGTGGAGATACGCAGTATTTT
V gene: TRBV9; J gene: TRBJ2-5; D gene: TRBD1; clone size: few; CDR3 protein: CASSSGQVQETQYF; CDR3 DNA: TGTGCCAGCAGCTCGGGACAGGTCCAAGAGACCCAGTACTTC
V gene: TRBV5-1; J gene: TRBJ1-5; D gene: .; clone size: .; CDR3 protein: CASSLGGDQPQHF; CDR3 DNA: TGCGCCAGCAGCTTGGGAGGGGATCAGCCCCAGCATTTT
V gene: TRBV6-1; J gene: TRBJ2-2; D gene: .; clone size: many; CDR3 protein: CASSVRSQGSNTGELFF; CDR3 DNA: TGTGCCAGCAGTGTCAGAAGCCAGGGGTCTAACACCGGGGAGCTGTTTTTT
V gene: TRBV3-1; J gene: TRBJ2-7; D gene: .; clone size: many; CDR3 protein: CASSLQVYEQYF; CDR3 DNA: TGTGCCAGCAGCCTGCAGGTCTACGAGCAGTACTTC
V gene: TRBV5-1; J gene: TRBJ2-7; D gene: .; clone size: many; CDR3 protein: CASTRSTGSYEQYF; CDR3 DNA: TGCGCCAGCACCCGTTCGACAGGATCCTACGAGCAGTACTTC
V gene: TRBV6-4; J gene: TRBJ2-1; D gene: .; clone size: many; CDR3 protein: CASSDSLVVFF; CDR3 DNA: TGTGCCAGCAGTGACTCCCTGGTTGTGTTCTTC
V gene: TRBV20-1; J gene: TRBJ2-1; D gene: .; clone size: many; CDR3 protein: CSARSPGGEQFF; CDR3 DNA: TGCAGTGCTAGATCACCCGGGGGTGAGCAGTTCTTC
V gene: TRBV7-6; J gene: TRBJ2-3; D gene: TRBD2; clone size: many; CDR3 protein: CASSLSGGTTDTQYF; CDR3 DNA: TGTGCCAGCAGTCTTAGCGGGGGGACGACAGATACGCAGTATTTT
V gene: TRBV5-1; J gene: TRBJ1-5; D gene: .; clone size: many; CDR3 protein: CASSWGENSNQPQHF; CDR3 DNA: TGCGCCAGCAGCTGGGGGGAAAATAGCAATCAGCCCCAGCATTTT
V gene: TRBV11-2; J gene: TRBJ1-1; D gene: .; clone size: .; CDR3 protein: CASSLVVGVAGMNTEAFF; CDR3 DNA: TGTGCCAGCAGCTTAGTGGTGGGAGTGGCGGGGATGAACACTGAAGCTTTCTTT
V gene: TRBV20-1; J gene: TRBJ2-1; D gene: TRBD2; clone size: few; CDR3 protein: CSASRLAGALTTSSYNEQFF; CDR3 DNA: TGCAGTGCTAGCAGGCTAGCGGGGGCCCTAACCACAAGCTCCTACAATGAGCAGTTCTTC
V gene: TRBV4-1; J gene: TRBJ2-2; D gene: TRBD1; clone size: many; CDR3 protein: CASSQEVRGQGAIRNTGELFF; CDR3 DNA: TGCGCCAGCAGCCAAGAAGTAAGGGGACAGGGGGCGATCAGAAACACCGGGGAGCTGTTTTTT
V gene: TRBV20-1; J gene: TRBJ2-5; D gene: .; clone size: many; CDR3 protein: CSAIWGETQYF; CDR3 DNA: TGCAGTGCTATCTGGGGAGAGACCCAGTACTTC
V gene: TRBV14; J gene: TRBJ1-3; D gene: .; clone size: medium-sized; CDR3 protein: CASSQDFMRGADTIYF; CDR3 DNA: TGTGCCAGCAGCCAAGATTTTATGAGGGGCGCAGACACCATATATTTT
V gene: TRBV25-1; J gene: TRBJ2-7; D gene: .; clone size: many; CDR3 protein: CASRDNRDKEQYF; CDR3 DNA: TGTGCCAGCAGAGATAACCGGGACAAGGAGCAGTACTTC
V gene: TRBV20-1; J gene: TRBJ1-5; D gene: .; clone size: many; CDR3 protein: CSARSPNQPQHF; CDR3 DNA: TGCAGTGCTAGGAGCCCGAATCAGCCCCAGCATTTT
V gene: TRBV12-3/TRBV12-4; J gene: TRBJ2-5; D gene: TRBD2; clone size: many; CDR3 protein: CASSFRRGGQETQYF; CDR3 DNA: TGTGCCAGCAGTTTCCGGCGGGGGGGCCAAGAGACCCAGTACTTC
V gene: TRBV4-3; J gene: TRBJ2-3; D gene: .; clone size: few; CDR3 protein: CASSQEGADTQYF; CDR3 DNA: TGCGCCAGCAGCCAAGAAGGTGCGGATACGCAGTATTTT
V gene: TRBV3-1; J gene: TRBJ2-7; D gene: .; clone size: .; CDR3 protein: CASSQQGRVHEQYF; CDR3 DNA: TGTGCCAGCAGCCAACAGGGTAGGGTCCACGAGCAGTACTTC
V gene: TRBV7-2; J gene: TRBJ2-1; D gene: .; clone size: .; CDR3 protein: CASSIRAEQFF; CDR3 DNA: TGTGCCAGCAGCATCCGGGCAGAGCAGTTCTTC
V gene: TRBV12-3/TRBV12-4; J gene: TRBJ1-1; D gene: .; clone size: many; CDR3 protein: CASSLGGGWGDTEAFF; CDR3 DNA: TGTGCCAGCAGTTTAGGGGGGGGCTGGGGGGACACTGAAGCTTTCTTT
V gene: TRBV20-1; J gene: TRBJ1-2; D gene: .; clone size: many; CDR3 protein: CSARGGLGQYDGYTF; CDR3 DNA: TGCAGTGCTAGAGGAGGATTGGGGCAATATGATGGCTACACCTTC
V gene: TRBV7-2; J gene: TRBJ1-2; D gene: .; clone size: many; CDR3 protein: CASSLQGANYGYTF; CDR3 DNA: TGTGCCAGCAGCTTACAGGGCGCTAACTATGGCTACACCTTC
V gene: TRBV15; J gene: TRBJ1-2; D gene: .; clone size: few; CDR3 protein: CATSRDRAAGGYTF; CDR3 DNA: TGTGCCACCAGCAGAGATAGGGCGGCAGGTGGCTACACCTTC
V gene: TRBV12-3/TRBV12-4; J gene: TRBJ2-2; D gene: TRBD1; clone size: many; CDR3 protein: CASSRRGRNTGELFF; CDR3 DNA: TGTGCCAGCAGCCGCAGGGGGAGGAACACCGGGGAGCTGTTTTTT
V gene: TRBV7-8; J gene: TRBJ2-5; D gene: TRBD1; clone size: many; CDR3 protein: CASTKRRFEDRGFQETQYF; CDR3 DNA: TGTGCCAGCACCAAGAGGAGATTCGAGGACAGGGGGTTCCAAGAGACCCAGTACTTC
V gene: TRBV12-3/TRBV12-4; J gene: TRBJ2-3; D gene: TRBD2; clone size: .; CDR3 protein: CASSLSPLAGAWDTQYF; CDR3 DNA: TGTGCCAGCAGTTTAAGTCCACTAGCGGGGGCCTGGGATACGCAGTATTTT
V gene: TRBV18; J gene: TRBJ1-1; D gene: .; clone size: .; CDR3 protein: CVSSPGHVVAEAFF; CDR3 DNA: TGTGTCAGCTCACCGGGGCATGTGGTCGCTGAAGCTTTCTTT
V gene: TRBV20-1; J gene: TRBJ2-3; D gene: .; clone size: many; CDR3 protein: CSARPSMIPDTRYF; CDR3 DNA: TGCAGTGCTAGGCCTAGCATGATCCCAGATACGCGGTATTTT